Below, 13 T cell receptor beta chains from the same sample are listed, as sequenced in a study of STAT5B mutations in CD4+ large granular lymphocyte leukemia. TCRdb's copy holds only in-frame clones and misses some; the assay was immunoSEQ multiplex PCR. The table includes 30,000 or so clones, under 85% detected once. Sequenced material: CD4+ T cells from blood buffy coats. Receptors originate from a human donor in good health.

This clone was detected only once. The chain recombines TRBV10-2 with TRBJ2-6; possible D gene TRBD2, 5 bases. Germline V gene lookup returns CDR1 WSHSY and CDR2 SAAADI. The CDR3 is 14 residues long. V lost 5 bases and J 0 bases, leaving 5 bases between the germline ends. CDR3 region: CASSTSSGANVLTF. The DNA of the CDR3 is TGCGCCAGCAGTACTAGCTCTGGGGCCAACGTCCTGACTTTC.

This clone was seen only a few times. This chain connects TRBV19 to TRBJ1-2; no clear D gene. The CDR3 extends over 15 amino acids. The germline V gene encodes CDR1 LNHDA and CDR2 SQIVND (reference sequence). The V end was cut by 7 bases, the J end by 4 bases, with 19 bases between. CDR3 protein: CASTPGAGDTYGYTF. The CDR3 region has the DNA TGTGCCAGTACCCCAGGCGCAGGAGACACCTATGGCTACACCTTC. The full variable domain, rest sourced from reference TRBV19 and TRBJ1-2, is DGGITQSPKYLFRKEGQNVTLSCEQNLNHDAMYWYRQDPGQGLRLIYYSQIVNDFQKGDIAEGYSVSREKKESFPLTVTSAQKNPTAFYLCASTPGAGDTYGYTFGSGTRLTVV.

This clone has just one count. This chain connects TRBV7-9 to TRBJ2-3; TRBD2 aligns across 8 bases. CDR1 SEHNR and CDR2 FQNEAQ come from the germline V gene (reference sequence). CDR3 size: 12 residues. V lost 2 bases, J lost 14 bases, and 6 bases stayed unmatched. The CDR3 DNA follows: TGTGCCAGCAGCTTACTGGGACTAGTGGTGTATTTT. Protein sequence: CASSLLGLVVYF.

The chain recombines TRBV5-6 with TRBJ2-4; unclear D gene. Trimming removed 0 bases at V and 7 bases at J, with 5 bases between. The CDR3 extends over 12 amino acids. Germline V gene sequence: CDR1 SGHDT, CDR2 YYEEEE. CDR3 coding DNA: TGTGCCAGCAGCTTGGCGTCCAACATTCAGTACTTC. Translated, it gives CASSLASNIQYF.

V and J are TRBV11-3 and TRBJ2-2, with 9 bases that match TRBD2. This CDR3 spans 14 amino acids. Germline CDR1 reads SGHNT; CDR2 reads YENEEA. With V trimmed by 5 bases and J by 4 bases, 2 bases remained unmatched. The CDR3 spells CASSNSGSTGELFF. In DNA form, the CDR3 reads TGTGCCAGCAGCAATAGCGGGAGCACCGGGGAGCTGTTTTTT.

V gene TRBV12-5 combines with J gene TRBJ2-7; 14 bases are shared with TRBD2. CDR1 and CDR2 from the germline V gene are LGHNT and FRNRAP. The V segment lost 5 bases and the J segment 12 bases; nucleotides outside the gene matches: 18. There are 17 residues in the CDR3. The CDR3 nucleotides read TGTGCTAGTGGTACTAACCTGGGACTAGCGGGAGCCCAAGGGGCGTACTTC. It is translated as CASGTNLGLAGAQGAYF.

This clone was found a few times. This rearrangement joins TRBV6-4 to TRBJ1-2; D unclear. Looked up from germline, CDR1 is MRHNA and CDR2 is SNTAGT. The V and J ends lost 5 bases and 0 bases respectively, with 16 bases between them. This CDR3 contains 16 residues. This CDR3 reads CASSTDPGRPNYGYTF. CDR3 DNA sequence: TGTGCCAGCAGTACCGACCCCGGGAGACCTAACTATGGCTACACCTTC.

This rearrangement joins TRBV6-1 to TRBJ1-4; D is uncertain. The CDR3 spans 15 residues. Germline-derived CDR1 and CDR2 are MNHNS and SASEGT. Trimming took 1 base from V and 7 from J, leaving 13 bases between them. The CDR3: CASSEGGRRGEKLFF. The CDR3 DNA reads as TGTGCCAGCAGTGAAGGTGGCAGGAGAGGTGAAAAACTGTTTTTT.

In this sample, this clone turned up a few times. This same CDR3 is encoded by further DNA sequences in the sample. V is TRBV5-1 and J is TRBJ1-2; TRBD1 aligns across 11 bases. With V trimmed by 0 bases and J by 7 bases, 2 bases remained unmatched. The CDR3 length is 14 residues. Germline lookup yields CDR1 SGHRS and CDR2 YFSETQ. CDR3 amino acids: CASSLAGTGGGYTF. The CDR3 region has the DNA TGCGCCAGCAGCTTGGCAGGGACAGGGGGTGGCTACACCTTC.

The CDR3 loop reads CASSFDSNYGYTF. The CDR3 bases are TGCGCCAGCAGCTTCGACAGTAACTATGGCTACACCTTC. V gene TRBV5-1 combines with J gene TRBJ1-2, with a weak D call TRBD1 (5 bases). There are 13 residues in the CDR3. Trimming shortened V by 2 bases and J by 1 base, and 6 bases separated the two germline ends. Germline CDR1 and CDR2: SGHRS and YFSETQ.

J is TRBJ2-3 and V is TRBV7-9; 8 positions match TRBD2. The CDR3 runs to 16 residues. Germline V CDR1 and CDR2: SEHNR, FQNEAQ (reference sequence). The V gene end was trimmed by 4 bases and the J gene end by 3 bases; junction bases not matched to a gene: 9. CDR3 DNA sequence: TGTGCCAGCAGCTACGGGGGGGCCGATGGGACAGATACGCAGTATTTT. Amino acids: CASSYGGADGTDTQYF.

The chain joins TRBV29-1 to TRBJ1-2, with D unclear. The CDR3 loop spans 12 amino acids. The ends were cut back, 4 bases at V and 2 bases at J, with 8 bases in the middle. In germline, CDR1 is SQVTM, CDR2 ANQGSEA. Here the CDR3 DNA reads TGCAGCGTTGGAGCTACCAACTATGGCTACACCTTC. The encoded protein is CSVGATNYGYTF. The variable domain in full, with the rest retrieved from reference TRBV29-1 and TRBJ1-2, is SAVISQKPSRDICQRGTSLTIQCQVDSQVTMMFWYRQQPGQSLTLIATANQGSEATYESGFVIDKFPISRPNLTFSTLTVSNMSPEDSSIYLCSVGATNYGYTFGSGTRLTVV.

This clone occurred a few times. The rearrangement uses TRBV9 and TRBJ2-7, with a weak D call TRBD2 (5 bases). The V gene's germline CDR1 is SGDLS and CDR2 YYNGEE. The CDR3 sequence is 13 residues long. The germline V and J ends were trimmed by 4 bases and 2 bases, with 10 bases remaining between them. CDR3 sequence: CASSPAAAYEQYF. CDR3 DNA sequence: TGTGCCAGCAGCCCAGCGGCAGCCTACGAGCAGTACTTC.